The entry below describes one TCR beta chain. Its antigen is undetermined. The sample is drawn from a study of cytomegalovirus exposure and HLA in healthy donors. Regarding the study as a whole: The listing of 150 to 200 TCR beta chains classed them as cytomegalovirus-associated. In vitro experiments confirmed that three CMV-associated chains were specific for CMV antigens. As was reported, the classifier diagnosed cytomegalovirus status with high specificity and sensitivity.

Using immunoSEQ multiplex PCR, the repertoire was profiled, and TCRdb retains in-frame clones only, with some absent. The table records some 250,000 clones, roughly 90% of them present only once. Sequenced material: PBMCs. This TCR was recovered from a young woman in good health and CMV-seronegative.

CDR3 nucleotides: TGTGCCAGCAGCTTAGAGTCCAGCGGGTTGGATACGCAGTATTTT. This sequence encodes CASSLESSGLDTQYF. This chain joins TRBV7-7 and TRBJ2-3, with a tentative D call TRBD2 (6 bases). The CDR3 contains 15 residues. V was pared by 1 base and J by 6 bases, with 14 bases between. Germline-derived CDR1 and CDR2 are SSHAT and FNYEAQ (reference sequence).